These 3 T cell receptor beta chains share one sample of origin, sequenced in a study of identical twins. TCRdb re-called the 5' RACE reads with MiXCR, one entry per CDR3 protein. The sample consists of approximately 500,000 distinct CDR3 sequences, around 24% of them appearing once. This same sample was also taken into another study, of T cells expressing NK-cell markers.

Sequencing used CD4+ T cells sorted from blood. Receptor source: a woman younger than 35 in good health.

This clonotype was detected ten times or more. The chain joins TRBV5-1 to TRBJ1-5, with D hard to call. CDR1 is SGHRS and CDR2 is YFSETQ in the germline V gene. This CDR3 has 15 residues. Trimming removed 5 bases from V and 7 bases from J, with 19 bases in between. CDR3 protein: CASSHDGGWGQPQHF. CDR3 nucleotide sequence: TGCGCCAGCAGTCACGATGGAGGGTGGGGACAGCCCCAGCATTTT.

In nucleotides, the CDR3 is TGCAGTGCTAGGAGGGGGGGAGAGGCTTTCTTT. Translating it yields CSARRGGEAFF. The chain uses TRBV20-1 and TRBJ1-1, with D maybe TRBD1 (6 bases). The V end lost 3 bases, the J end lost 11 bases, and 13 bases lay between the germline ends. The germline gives CDR1 DFQATT, CDR2 SNEGSKA (reference sequence). This CDR3 is built from 11 residues.

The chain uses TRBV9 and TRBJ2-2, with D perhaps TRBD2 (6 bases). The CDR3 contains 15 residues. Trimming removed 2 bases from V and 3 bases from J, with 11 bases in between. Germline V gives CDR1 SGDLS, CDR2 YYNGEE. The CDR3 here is CASSVSGRDTGELFF. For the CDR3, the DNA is TGTGCCAGCAGCGTTAGCGGCCGGGACACCGGGGAGCTGTTTTTT.